What follows is one T cell receptor (beta chain) and its context. The data belong to a study of blood T cell repertoires in COVID-19. The overall study: Samples of COVID-19 (acute and convalescent) were obtained from the United States, Italy and Spain. Sample material is recorded as cDNA or gDNA derived from T cells, B-cell-depleted T cells, or PBMCs.

In the authors' methods: Estimated nucleated cell counts came from reference gene primer amplification. Produced via immunoSEQ multiplex PCR; TCRdb's table is partial and in-frame only. D and trimming were read from the DNA, whereas the V and J calls and clone size are those reported in that table. The sample holds 200,000 to 250,000 clones, around 84% seen once. CDR1 and CDR2 (germline): SQVTM, ANQGSEA. Trimming removed 8 bases at V and 1 base at J, with 9 bases between. This CDR3 comprises 13 residues. This chain uses TRBV29-1 with TRBJ2-6; D perhaps matches TRBD1 (6 bases). This receptor was taken from a woman of 80 years or more with active or convalescent COVID-19. The sample taken for sequencing was peripheral blood. Here the CDR3 DNA reads TGCAGCATCAGGGGATCTGGGGCCAACGTCCTGACTTTC. It encodes CSIRGSGANVLTF.